The present T cell receptor (delta chain) was sequenced within a study of Vδ1+ human thymocytes. Broader study findings: Thymic TRG and TRD repertoires appeared highly polyclonal, with Gaussian CDR3 length distributions.

Extracted RNA was reverse transcribed into cDNA. Pooled V-gene forward primers with one constant-region reverse primer generated the CDR3 amplicons by multiplex PCR. TCRdb applied CATT to the multiplex PCR reads for clone calling. This table holds some 73,000 delta-chain clones, around 35% found once. The V and J ends lost 5 bases and 10 bases, in that order; junction bases with no gene match: 20. The CDR3 consists of 17 residues. Germline loops: CDR1 TSWWSYY, CDR2 QGS. About this clone: What it binds is not known.

The V gene is TRDV1, the J gene TRDJ1, with TRDD2 matching over 9 bases. The sample was Vdelta1+ gamma-delta thymocytes from the thymus. Subset indicated: FACS-sorted CD3+ TCRalphabeta- TCRVdelta1+ TCRVdelta2- thymocytes. This clonotype originated in a boy under two years old who had congenital heart surgery. This CDR3 reads CALGKGLPTGWGKLLIF. CDR3 DNA: TGTGCTCTTGGGAAAGGCCTTCCTACGGGGTGGGGGAAGTTACTCATCTTT.